The clone carrying this TCR beta chain was detected only once. Its specificity is unknown. The sample belongs to a study of post-analysis software for immune sequencing data. At the level of the study: As for disease course, relapsing-remitting, secondary progressive and progressive-relapsing multiple sclerosis were all included.

Study-wide findings and caveats: The authors found that F measure strongly co-clustered same-batch samples. Roughly five TRBV segments appeared more often in patients than in controls, and TRBV5-6, TRBV5-1 and TRBV20-1 were among these. Multiple sclerosis patients had significantly lower normalized Chao1 diversity than controls.

Trimming removed 1 base from V and 0 bases from J, with 17 bases in between. CDR1 is SGHRS, CDR2 YFSETQ, per germline. This CDR3 comprises 18 residues. Researchers reported that TCR beta cDNA libraries carried unique molecular identifiers. MiXCR was run by TCRdb on the PCR reads, yielding one entry per CDR3 protein. The top ten clones hold 11% of a sample with approximately 690,000 distinct CDR3 sequences, approximately 60% of them seen once. The J gene is TRBJ2-1, the V gene TRBV5-1; tentatively, D is TRBD2 (6 bases). Source material: blood. The TCR was taken from a girl aged 2-9 years with multiple sclerosis. The CDR3 sequence: CASSLSKTYGSSYNEQFF. The CDR3 coding sequence is TGCGCCAGCAGCTTGTCAAAAACATACGGGAGCTCCTACAATGAGCAGTTCTTC.